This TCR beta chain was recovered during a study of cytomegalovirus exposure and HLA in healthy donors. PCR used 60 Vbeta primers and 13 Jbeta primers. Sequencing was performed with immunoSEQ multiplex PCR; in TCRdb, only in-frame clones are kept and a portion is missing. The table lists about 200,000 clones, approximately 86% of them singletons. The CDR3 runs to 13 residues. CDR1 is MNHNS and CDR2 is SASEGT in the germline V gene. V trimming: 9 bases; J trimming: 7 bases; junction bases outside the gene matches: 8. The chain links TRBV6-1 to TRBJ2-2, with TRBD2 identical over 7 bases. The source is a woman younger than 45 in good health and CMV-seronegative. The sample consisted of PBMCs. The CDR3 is CASPGREVGELFF. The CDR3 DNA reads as TGTGCCAGTCCCGGTCGGGAGGTCGGGGAGCTGTTTTTT.